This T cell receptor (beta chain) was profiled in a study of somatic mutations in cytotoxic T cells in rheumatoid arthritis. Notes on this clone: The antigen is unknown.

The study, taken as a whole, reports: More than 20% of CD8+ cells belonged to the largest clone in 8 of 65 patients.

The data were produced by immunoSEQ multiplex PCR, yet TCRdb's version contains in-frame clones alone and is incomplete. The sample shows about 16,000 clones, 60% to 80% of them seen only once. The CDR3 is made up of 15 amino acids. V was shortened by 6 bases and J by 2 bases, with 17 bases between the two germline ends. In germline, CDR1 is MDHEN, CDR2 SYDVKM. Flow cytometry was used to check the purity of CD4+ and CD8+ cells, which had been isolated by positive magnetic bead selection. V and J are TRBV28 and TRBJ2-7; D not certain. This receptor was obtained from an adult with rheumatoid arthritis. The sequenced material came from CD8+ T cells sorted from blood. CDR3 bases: TGTGCCAGCAGCGACGGTCGTTACCTAGCCTACGAGCAGTACTTC. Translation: CASSDGRYLAYEQYF.